These 20 T cell receptor beta chains were sequenced from one sample in a study of regulatory T cells in long-lasting Graves disease. Time point defined: persistent/refractory GD, antithyroid drugs over 5 years with positive TRAb. Making the TCR library involved RNA that had been extracted from PBMCs. According to the study, TCR beta libraries were built with iRepertoire HTBI primers and CDR3-region Arm-PCR. In TCRdb, the multiplex PCR reads were re-called with MiXCR into one record per CDR3 protein. The sample lists 400,000 to 500,000 distinct CDR3 sequences; about 20% were seen once. Sequences were derived from peripheral blood mononuclear cells (PBMCs), sampled when the disease was refractory, from a patient treated with antithyroid drugs. Receptors originate from a female donor with Graves disease.

This clonotype was seen many times. The chain combines TRBV7-2 with TRBJ1-5; 9 bases line up with TRBD1. Germline-derived CDR1 and CDR2 are SGHTA and FQGNSA. V was clipped by 1 base and J by 4 bases; unmatched bases: 2. The CDR3 is 15 amino acids. CDR3 residues: CASSLGGTGNQPQHF. The CDR3 DNA follows: TGTGCCAGCAGCTTAGGCGGGACAGGGAATCAGCCCCAGCATTTT.

The V and J genes are TRBV19 and TRBJ1-1; TRBD1 is a possible D gene (5 bases). Trimming took off 3 bases at V and 5 bases at J, with 19 bases between the two ends. CDR1 is LNHDA, CDR2 SQIVND, per germline (reference sequence). The CDR3 has 16 residues. CDR3: CASSINGGYSGTEAFF. The CDR3 DNA follows: TGTGCCAGTAGTATCAACGGGGGGTATTCGGGGACTGAAGCTTTCTTT.

With respect to this clonotype: A much larger clonotype is one base distant, so this may be a read error. This rearrangement joins TRBV20-1 to TRBJ1-2; the match to TRBD1 covers 7 bases. V shed 6 bases and J 4 bases; nucleotides not matched to a gene: 5. Germline V CDR1 and CDR2: DFQATT, SNEGSKA (reference sequence). The CDR3 covers 12 residues. CDR3 region: CSAAQGPYGYTF. The DNA for the CDR3 is TGCAGTGCAGCACAGGGGCCCTATGGCTACACCTTC.

V gene TRBV3-1 combines with J gene TRBJ2-7; D gene ambiguous. Between the trimmed V and J ends, which lost 0 bases and 2 bases, there was a span of 14 bases. The CDR3 totals 16 residues. CDR1 is LGHDT, CDR2 YNNKEL, per germline (reference sequence). CDR3 DNA sequence: TGTGCCAGCAGCCAAGATTTGTACCGGGCGACCTACGAGCAGTACTTC. This encodes CASSQDLYRATYEQYF.

This clonotype was counted a few times. The gene calls are TRBV12-3 or TRBV12-4 and TRBJ1-2; a weak D match, TRBD1 (5 bases). V was shortened by 1 base and J by 3 bases, with 12 bases between the two germline ends. The CDR3 runs to 15 residues. The CDR3 region has the DNA TGTGCCAGCAGTTTAGAGGCAGGGTGGGACTATGGCTACACCTTC. Its protein product is CASSLEAGWDYGYTF.

This clonotype was detected only a few times. The rearrangement uses TRBV7-8 and TRBJ1-5; D unresolved. The CDR3 loop spans 15 amino acids. Between the trimmed V and J ends, which lost 6 bases and 3 bases, there was a span of 15 bases. Germline lookup yields CDR1 SGHVS and CDR2 FQNEAQ. The CDR3, as DNA: TGTGCCAGCAGACCCGGGTCGGGTATCAATCAGCCCCAGCATTTT. Translation gives CASRPGSGINQPQHF.

This clonotype has only one observation. The chain has TRBV28 and TRBJ2-1; 8 bases align to TRBD1. J gave up 9 bases and V 0 bases, and 10 bases lay outside the gene matches. Germline V gene data show CDR1 as MDHEN and CDR2 as SYDVKM. This CDR3 is 16 amino acids long. CDR3 sequence: CASSLWLTGVKGEQFF. The CDR3 DNA is TGTGCCAGCAGTTTATGGTTGACAGGGGTTAAGGGTGAGCAGTTCTTC.

The genes are TRBV19 and TRBJ2-7; TRBD2 might be the D (6 bases). The CDR3 is made up of 16 amino acids. V was shortened by 6 bases and J by 2 bases, with 20 bases between the two germline ends. Germline CDR1 is LNHDA and CDR2 is SQIVND (reference sequence). In DNA, the CDR3 is TGTGCCAGTAGCTCAACGGTGGGGGGAAGACCCTACGAGCAGTACTTC. Protein: CASSSTVGGRPYEQYF. Looking up the rest from reference TRBV19 and TRBJ2-7 gives the full variable domain: DGGITQSPKYLFRKEGQNVTLSCEQNLNHDAMYWYRQDPGQGLRLIYYSQIVNDFQKGDIAEGYSVSREKKESFPLTVTSAQKNPTAFYLCASSSTVGGRPYEQYFGPGTRLTVT.

This clonotype was seen only a few times. The chain has TRBV25-1 and TRBJ2-2; D may be TRBD1 or TRBD2 (5 bases each). Germline CDR1 and CDR2: MGHDK and SYGVNS. V was shortened by 4 bases and J by 4 bases, with 13 bases between the two germline ends. This CDR3 has 15 residues. CDR3 sequence (DNA): TGTGCCAGCAGTGCGAGAGGGGAACGCACCGGGGAGCTGTTTTTT. Translated: CASSARGERTGELFF.

V usage is TRBV11-3 and J usage is TRBJ2-3; 11 bases align to TRBD2. J lost 3 bases, V lost 4 bases, and 3 bases had no gene match. Germline V gives CDR1 SGHNT, CDR2 YENEEA. This CDR3 is built from 15 residues. The CDR3 coding sequence is TGTGCCAGCAGCTCGGGACTAGCGGAGACAGATACGCAGTATTTT. Protein sequence: CASSSGLAETDTQYF.

This clonotype was counted ten times or more. The CDR3 DNA reads as TGTGCCAGCAGTTTATATCTCCAGGCCTACCCTGAAGCTTTCTTT. Its translation is CASSLYLQAYPEAFF. J is TRBJ1-1 and V is TRBV28; no clear D gene. The CDR3 totals 15 residues. Germline-derived CDR1 and CDR2 are MDHEN and SYDVKM. Between the trimmed V and J ends, which lost 1 base and 6 bases, there was a span of 15 bases.

The J gene is TRBJ2-3, the V gene TRBV7-3; possible D gene TRBD2, 6 bases. The CDR3 is made up of 13 amino acids. CDR1 SGHTA and CDR2 FQGTGA come from the germline V gene. V lost 1 base, J lost 9 bases, and 11 bases lay in between. The CDR3 DNA follows: TGTGCCAGCAGCTTAATAGGGCGGGACACGCAGTATTTT. This translates into CASSLIGRDTQYF.

This clonotype has just a few counts. The CDR3 loop reads CATSRDAGFEQYF. Here the CDR3 DNA reads TGTGCCACCAGCAGAGATGCAGGGTTCGAGCAGTACTTC. J is TRBJ2-7 and V is TRBV15; D perhaps matches TRBD1 (5 bases). V lost 0 bases and J 6 bases, leaving 9 bases between the germline ends. This CDR3 has 13 amino acids. The germline V gene has CDR1 LNHNV and CDR2 YYDKDF (reference sequence).

The chain has TRBV29-1 and TRBJ2-3; TRBD2 matches at 12 bases. The germline V gene encodes CDR1 SQVTM and CDR2 ANQGSEA. V was clipped by 7 bases and J by 4 bases; unmatched bases: 6. This CDR3 has 14 amino acids. CDR3 region: CSGTASGRADTQYF. The CDR3 bases are TGCAGCGGGACTGCTAGCGGGAGGGCAGATACGCAGTATTTT.

The table lists this clonotype with many counts. This chain links TRBV6-5 with TRBJ1-4; D uncertain. V lost 2 bases and J lost 7, with 11 bases in between. The V gene's germline CDR1 is MNHEY and CDR2 SVGAGI. The CDR3 runs to 14 residues. CDR3 bases: TGTGCCAGCAGTTACGGGAGACGTGGTGAAAAACTGTTTTTT. As protein: CASSYGRRGEKLFF.

As for this clonotype: With a much larger clone just one base away, this may be a read error. J is TRBJ1-5 and V is TRBV7-2; D unclear. Per the germline V gene, CDR1 is SGHTA and CDR2 is FQGNSA. The CDR3 has 16 amino acids. DNA for the CDR3: TGTGCCAGCAGCTTTGCCCCGAACAGTGCTAATCAGCCCCAGCGTTTT. As protein: CASSFAPNSANQPQRF. Based on the CDR3 plus reference TRBV7-2 and TRBJ1-5, the full variable domain is GAGVSQSPSNKVTEKGKDVELRCDPISGHTALYWYRQSLGQGLEFLIYFQGNSAPDKSGLPSDRFSAERTGGSVSTLTIQRTQQEDSAVYLCASSFAPNSANQPQRFGDGTRLSIL.

This chain joins TRBV7-6 and TRBJ1-4, with a possible D match to TRBD1 (5 bases). This CDR3 contains 16 residues. Germline values: CDR1 SGHVS, CDR2 FNYEAQ. V was trimmed by 1 base and J by 2 bases, leaving 11 bases between them. CDR3 nucleotide sequence: TGTGCCAGCAGCTTAGGAACGGGGCCTACTAATGAAAAACTGTTTTTT. Its translation is CASSLGTGPTNEKLFF.

The sample holds many counts of this clonotype. The V call is TRBV28, the J call TRBJ1-6; 7 bases agree with TRBD1. This CDR3 region has 16 residues. Trimming at V came to 0 bases and at J to 7 bases, leaving 6 bases not matched to a gene. CDR1 is MDHEN and CDR2 is SYDVKM in the germline V gene. The CDR3 here is CASSLWGDSVNSPLHF. The CDR3 DNA follows: TGTGCCAGCAGTTTATGGGGGGACAGCGTCAATTCACCCCTCCACTTT.

The chain uses TRBV27 and TRBJ1-5; D gene uncertain. Germline values: CDR1 MNHEY, CDR2 SMNVEV (reference sequence). V was trimmed by 0 bases and J by 9 bases, leaving 9 bases between them. This CDR3 comprises 13 residues. CDR3 DNA sequence: TGTGCCAGCAGTTTATCGCGGGGAGGGCCCCAGCATTTT. As protein: CASSLSRGGPQHF.

This clonotype was recorded many times. The J gene is TRBJ1-2, the V gene TRBV28, with a possible D match to TRBD1 (5 bases). Per the germline V gene, CDR1 is MDHEN and CDR2 is SYDVKM. V was trimmed by 5 bases and J by 4 bases, leaving 11 bases between them. The CDR3 is 13 residues long. In DNA, the CDR3 is TGTGCCAGCAGTCTGACAGACTCCTATGGCTACACCTTC. It specifies CASSLTDSYGYTF.